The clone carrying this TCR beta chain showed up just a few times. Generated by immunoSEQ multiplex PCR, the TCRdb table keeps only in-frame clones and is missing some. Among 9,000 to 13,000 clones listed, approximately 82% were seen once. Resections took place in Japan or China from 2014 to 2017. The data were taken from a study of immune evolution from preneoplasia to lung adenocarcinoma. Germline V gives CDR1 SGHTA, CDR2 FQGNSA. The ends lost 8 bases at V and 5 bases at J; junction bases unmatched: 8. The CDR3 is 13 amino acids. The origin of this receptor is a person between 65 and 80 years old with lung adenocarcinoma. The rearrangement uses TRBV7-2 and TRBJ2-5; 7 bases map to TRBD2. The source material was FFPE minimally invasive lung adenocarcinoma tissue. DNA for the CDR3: TGTGCCAGCGCGAGGGATAGCGGGGAGACCCAGTACTTC. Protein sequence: CASARDSGETQYF.